This TCR beta chain was sequenced for a study of blood T cells in healthy people across ages. Using a J-beta primer mix together with a sample-barcoded 5' primer, a second PCR was run for about 6 to 12 cycles. Sequencing recovered at least 3 million CDR3-containing paired-end reads from each sample. Using its own MiXCR run on the 5' RACE reads, TCRdb lists one record per CDR3 protein. This sample has about 1.8 million distinct CDR3 sequences, with less than 50% found just once. This clonotype has just a few counts. The CDR3 spans 15 residues. From germline, CDR1 is MNHEY and CDR2 SVGEGT. The V and J ends lost 2 bases and 7 bases respectively, with 15 bases between them. Healthy Caucasian individuals from Russia aged roughly 6 to 90 served as donors. RNA extraction gave at least 5.5 micrograms of total RNA per sample.

The sample was blood. The chain employs TRBV6-2 or TRBV6-3 and TRBJ2-1; D tentatively fits TRBD1 or TRBD2 (6 bases each). The sequence was obtained from a woman aged 40 to 50 in good health. CDR3 DNA: TGTGCCAGCAGTTACGGAGGGACAAGCAGGAATGAGCAGTTCTTC. Protein product: CASSYGGTSRNEQFF.